Each of the 14 T cell receptor beta chains below was sequenced from the same sample in a study of blood T cell repertoires in COVID-19. Method: immunoSEQ multiplex PCR; TCRdb's copy keeps in-frame clones and lacks some. Counted here are about 200,000 clones, 70% to 90% occurring once; the ten biggest clones make up 0.7% to 0.8%. What was sequenced was peripheral blood. The source of these receptors is a woman in her sixties or seventies with acute or convalescent COVID-19.

Of note for this clone: Other DNA sequences in the same sample also yield this CDR3. V gene TRBV2 combines with J gene TRBJ1-5, with TRBD1 identical over 9 bases. The CDR3 runs 15 residues. Per the germline V gene, CDR1 is SNHLY and CDR2 is FYNNEI. V shed 4 bases and J 3 bases; nucleotides not matched to a gene: 4. The CDR3 region has the DNA TGTGCCAGCAGTGCACAGGGGGCGTCCAATCAGCCCCAGCATTTT. This codes for CASSAQGASNQPQHF.

This chain joins TRBV28 and TRBJ1-2, with D perhaps matching TRBD1 (5 bases). CDR1 is MDHEN and CDR2 is SYDVKM in the germline V gene. This CDR3 has 12 amino acids. V was clipped by 3 bases and J by 8 bases, with 10 bases between them. CDR3 protein: CASSLGLGGYTF. The CDR3 coding sequence is TGTGCCAGCAGTTTGGGGCTTGGCGGCTACACCTTC.

This clone was seen a single time. The chain combines TRBV12-5 with TRBJ2-7; a weak D match, TRBD2 (5 bases). CDR1 is LGHNT and CDR2 is FRNRAP in the germline V gene. The CDR3 length is 18 residues. The V end was cut by 0 bases, the J end by 3 bases, with 21 bases between. This CDR3 reads CASGLVLGSSRAIYEQYF. For the CDR3, the DNA is TGTGCTAGTGGTTTGGTACTAGGTAGTAGTAGGGCTATCTACGAGCAGTACTTC.

This chain joins TRBV4-1 and TRBJ2-3; 8 nucleotides align to TRBD2. J lost 6 bases, V lost 0 bases, and 5 bases had no gene match. CDR3 size: 15 residues. Germline V gene sequence: CDR1 MGHRA, CDR2 YSYEKL. CDR3 amino acids: CASSQDRGLEDTQYF. CDR3 in DNA: TGCGCCAGCAGCCAAGATCGGGGACTAGAGGATACGCAGTATTTT.

This clone was observed a single time. This rearrangement joins TRBV3-1 (or the pseudogene TRBV3-2) to TRBJ1-1; 9 nucleotides agree with TRBD1. Germline assignment: CDR1 LGHDT and CDR2 YNNKEL (reference sequence). The V and J ends lost 1 base and 5 bases, in that order; junction bases with no gene match: 8. CDR3 size: 16 residues. As DNA, the CDR3 is TGTGCCAGCAGCCAAGCGGAGACAGGGGGTAGAACTGAAGCTTTCTTT. This gives the protein CASSQAETGGRTEAFF.

The chain carries TRBV2 and TRBJ2-1; TRBD1 agrees at 10 bases. V trimming: 7 bases; J trimming: 7 bases; junction bases outside the gene matches: 7. The CDR3 extends over 14 amino acids. The germline V gene has CDR1 SNHLY and CDR2 FYNNEI. The CDR3, as DNA: TGTGCCAGCACCCGACAGGGGGCGGTGAATGAGCAGTTCTTC. Protein product: CASTRQGAVNEQFF.

The chain recombines TRBV6-5 with TRBJ2-7; 7 positions match TRBD2. Germline CDR1 MNHEY, CDR2 SVGAGI. This CDR3 is built from 14 residues. V lost 8 bases to trimming and J lost 3 bases; unmatched junction nucleotides: 10. The CDR3 DNA reads as TGTGCCAGCGGGACCCGGGGAGGGGTCTACGAGCAGTACTTC. Translating gives CASGTRGGVYEQYF.

This clone appeared a single time. V and J are TRBV27 and TRBJ2-7; 9 bases match TRBD1. J lost 2 bases, V lost 5 bases, and 13 bases had no gene match. Looked up from germline, CDR1 is MNHEY and CDR2 is SMNVEV (reference sequence). The CDR3 has 17 amino acids. This CDR3 is CASSILTGTGRTYEQYF. The CDR3 DNA sequence: TGTGCCAGCAGTATTTTGACTGGGACAGGGAGGACCTACGAGCAGTACTTC.

The rearrangement joins TRBV5-4 to TRBJ2-1; 12 nucleotides match TRBD2. V lost 3 bases, J lost 7 bases, and 5 bases stayed unmatched. Germline V CDR1 and CDR2: SGHNT, YYREEE (reference sequence). CDR3 length: 15 residues. The CDR3 coding sequence is TGTGCCAGCAGCTCGCTAGCGGGGGGGCGGAATGAGCAGTTCTTC. It codes for CASSSLAGGRNEQFF.

This clone was seen a handful of times. The chain couples TRBV3-1 (or the pseudogene TRBV3-2) to TRBJ1-6; D gene uncertain. Germline V CDR1 and CDR2: LGHDT, YNNKEL (reference sequence). The CDR3 extends over 13 amino acids. The V end lost 3 bases, the J end lost 8 bases, and 8 bases lay between the germline ends. The CDR3 coding sequence is TGTGCCAGCAGCCAGGGCACAGATTCACCCCTCCACTTT. It translates to CASSQGTDSPLHF.

The V and J genes are TRBV7-9 and TRBJ1-6, with 7 bases identical to TRBD1. Germline CDR1 and CDR2: SEHNR and FQNEAQ (reference sequence). The length of the CDR3 is 15 residues. V was pared by 5 bases and J by 7 bases, with 8 bases of the junction left unmatched. CDR3 in DNA: TGTGCCAGCAGCCTCGACAGGGCCCCAAATTCACCCCTCCACTTT. It specifies CASSLDRAPNSPLHF.

The chain uses TRBV19 and TRBJ1-2; TRBD1 is a possible D gene (6 bases). Trimming removed 9 bases from V and 0 bases from J, with 14 bases in between. The CDR3 is 14 amino acids. Germline CDR1 LNHDA, CDR2 SQIVND (reference sequence). The chain's CDR3 is CASAGAPPNYGYTF. CDR3 in DNA: TGTGCCAGCGCGGGGGCCCCGCCTAACTATGGCTACACCTTC.

Here the CDR3 reads CASSSSGYEQFF. Here the CDR3 DNA reads TGTGCCAGCAGCTCGTCCGGTTATGAGCAGTTCTTC. J is TRBJ2-1 and V is TRBV7-2, with unresolved D. V shed 4 bases and J shed 8 bases, with 9 bases lying between them. CDR1 SGHTA and CDR2 FQGNSA come from the germline V gene. This CDR3 has 12 amino acids. Full variable domain (remainder filled in from reference TRBV7-2 and TRBJ2-1): GAGVSQSPSNKVTEKGKDVELRCDPISGHTALYWYRQSLGQGLEFLIYFQGNSAPDKSGLPSDRFSAERTGGSVSTLTIQRTQQEDSAVYLCASSSSGYEQFFGPGTRLTVL.

About this clone itself: Germline and junction disagree at one end, which may indicate a read error. The chain has TRBV4-1 and TRBJ2-3; 8 bases align to TRBD2. The CDR3 loop spans 18 amino acids. CDR1 MGHRA and CDR2 YSYEKL come from the germline V gene. The CDR3 here is CASSQALFLAGGTDTQYF. The CDR3 DNA reads as TGCGCCAGCAGCCAAGCCCTGTTCCTGGCGGGAGGCACGGATACGCAGTATTTT.